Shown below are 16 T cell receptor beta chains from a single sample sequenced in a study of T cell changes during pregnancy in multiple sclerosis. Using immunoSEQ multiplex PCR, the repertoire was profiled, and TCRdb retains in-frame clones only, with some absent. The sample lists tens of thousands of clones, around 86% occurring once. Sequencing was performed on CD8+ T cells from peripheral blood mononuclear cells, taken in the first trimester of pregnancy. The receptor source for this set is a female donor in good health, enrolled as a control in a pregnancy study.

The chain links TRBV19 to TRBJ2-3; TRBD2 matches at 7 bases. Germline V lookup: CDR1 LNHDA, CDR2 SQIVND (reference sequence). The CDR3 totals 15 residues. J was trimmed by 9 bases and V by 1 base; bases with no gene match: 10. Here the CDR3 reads CASSIGTAGRSTQYF. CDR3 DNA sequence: TGTGCCAGTAGTATAGGTACAGCGGGGCGATCGACGCAGTATTTT.

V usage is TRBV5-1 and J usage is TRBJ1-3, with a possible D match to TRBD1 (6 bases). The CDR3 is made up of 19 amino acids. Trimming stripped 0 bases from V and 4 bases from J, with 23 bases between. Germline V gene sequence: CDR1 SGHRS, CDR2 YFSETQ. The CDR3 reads CASSLEWSFTQGSGNTIYF. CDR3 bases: TGCGCCAGCAGCTTGGAGTGGTCGTTTACGCAGGGGTCGGGAAACACCATATATTTT.

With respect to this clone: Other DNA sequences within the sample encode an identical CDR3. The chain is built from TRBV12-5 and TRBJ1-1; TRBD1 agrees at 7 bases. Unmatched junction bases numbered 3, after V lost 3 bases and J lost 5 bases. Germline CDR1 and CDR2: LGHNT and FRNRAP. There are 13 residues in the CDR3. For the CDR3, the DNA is TGTGCTAGTGGTTTAGGGGGCGGTACTGAAGCTTTCTTT. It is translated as CASGLGGGTEAFF.

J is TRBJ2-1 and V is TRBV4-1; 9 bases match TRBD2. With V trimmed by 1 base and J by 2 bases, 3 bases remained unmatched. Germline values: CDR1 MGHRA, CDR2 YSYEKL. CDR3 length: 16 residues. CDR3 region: CASSQVSGGPYNEQFF. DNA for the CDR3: TGCGCCAGCAGCCAAGTTAGCGGGGGACCCTACAATGAGCAGTTCTTC.

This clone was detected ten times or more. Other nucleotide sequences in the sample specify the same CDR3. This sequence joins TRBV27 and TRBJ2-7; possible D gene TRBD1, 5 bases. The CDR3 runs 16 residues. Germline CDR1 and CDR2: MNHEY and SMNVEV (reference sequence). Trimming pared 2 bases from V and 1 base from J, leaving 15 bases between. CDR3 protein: CASSLGDRGLSYEQYF. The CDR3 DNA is TGTGCCAGCAGTTTAGGAGACAGAGGCTTATCCTACGAGCAGTACTTC.

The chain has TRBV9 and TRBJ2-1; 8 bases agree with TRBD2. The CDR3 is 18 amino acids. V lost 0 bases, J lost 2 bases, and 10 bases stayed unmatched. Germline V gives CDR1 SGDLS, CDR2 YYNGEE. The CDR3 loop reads CASSVARGGRFAYNEQFF. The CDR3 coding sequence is TGTGCCAGCAGCGTAGCTCGGGGCGGGAGGTTCGCCTACAATGAGCAGTTCTTC.

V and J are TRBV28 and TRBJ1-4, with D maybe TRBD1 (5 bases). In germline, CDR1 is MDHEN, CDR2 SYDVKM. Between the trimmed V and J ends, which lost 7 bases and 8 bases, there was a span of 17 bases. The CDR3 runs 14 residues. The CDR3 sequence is CASTSGDLGEKLFF. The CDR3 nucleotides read TGTGCCAGCACCTCGGGGGACCTAGGGGAAAAACTGTTTTTT.

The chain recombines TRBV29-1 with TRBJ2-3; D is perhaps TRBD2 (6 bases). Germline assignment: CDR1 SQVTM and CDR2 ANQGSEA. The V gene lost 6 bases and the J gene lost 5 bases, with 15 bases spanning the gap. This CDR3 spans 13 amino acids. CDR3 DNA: TGCAGCGTGACTAGTAGGGAATTAGATACGCAGTATTTT. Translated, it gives CSVTSRELDTQYF.

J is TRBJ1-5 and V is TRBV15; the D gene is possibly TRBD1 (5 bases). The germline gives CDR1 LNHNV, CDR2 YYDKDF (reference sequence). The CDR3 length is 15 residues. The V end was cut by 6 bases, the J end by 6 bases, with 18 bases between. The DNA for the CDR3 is TGTGCCACCAGAAATCAGGGTGGAGAGAGTCAGCCCCAGCATTTT. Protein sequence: CATRNQGGESQPQHF. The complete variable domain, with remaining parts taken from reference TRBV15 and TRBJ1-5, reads DAMVIQNPRYQVTQFGKPVTLSCSQTLNHNVMYWYQQKSSQAPKLLFHYYDKDFNNEADTPDNFQSRRPNTSFCFLDIRSPGLGDTAMYLCATRNQGGESQPQHFGDGTRLSIL.

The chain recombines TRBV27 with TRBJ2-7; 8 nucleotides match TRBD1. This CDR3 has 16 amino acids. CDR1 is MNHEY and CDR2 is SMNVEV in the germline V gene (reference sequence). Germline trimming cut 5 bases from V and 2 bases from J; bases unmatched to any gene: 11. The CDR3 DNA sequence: TGTGCCAGCAGTCCGGCGAGGACAGGGAAAACCTACGAGCAGTACTTC. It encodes CASSPARTGKTYEQYF.

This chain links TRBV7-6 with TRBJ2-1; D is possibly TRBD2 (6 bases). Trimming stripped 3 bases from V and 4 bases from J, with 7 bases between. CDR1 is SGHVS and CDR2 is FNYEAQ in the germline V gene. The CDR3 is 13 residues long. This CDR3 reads CASSFGLYNEQFF. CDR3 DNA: TGTGCCAGCAGCTTCGGACTATACAATGAGCAGTTCTTC.

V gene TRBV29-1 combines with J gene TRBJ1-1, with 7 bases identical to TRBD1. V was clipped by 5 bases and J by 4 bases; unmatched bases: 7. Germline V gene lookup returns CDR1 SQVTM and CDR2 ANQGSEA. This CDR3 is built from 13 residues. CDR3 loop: CSVRGGGGTEAFF. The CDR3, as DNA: TGCAGCGTTCGCGGAGGGGGCGGCACTGAAGCTTTCTTT.

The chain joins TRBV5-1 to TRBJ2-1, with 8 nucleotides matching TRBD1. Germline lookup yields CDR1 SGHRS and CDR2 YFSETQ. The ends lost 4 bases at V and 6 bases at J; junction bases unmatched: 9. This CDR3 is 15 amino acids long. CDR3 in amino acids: CASSLQGGGSNEQFF. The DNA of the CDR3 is TGCGCCAGCAGCCTACAGGGGGGAGGAAGCAATGAGCAGTTCTTC.

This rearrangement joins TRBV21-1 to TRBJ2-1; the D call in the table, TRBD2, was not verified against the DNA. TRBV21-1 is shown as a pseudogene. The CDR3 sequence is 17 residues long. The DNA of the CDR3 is TGTGCCAGCAGCGGCGATAGGGTCGGGAGAAGGGACAATGAGCAGTTCTTC. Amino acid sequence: CASSGDRVGRRDNEQFF.

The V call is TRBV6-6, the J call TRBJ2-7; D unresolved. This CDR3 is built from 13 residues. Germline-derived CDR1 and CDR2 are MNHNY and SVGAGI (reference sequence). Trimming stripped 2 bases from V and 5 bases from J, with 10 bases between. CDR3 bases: TGTGCCAGCAGTTACGGTTCGTGGCACGAGCAGTACTTC. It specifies CASSYGSWHEQYF.

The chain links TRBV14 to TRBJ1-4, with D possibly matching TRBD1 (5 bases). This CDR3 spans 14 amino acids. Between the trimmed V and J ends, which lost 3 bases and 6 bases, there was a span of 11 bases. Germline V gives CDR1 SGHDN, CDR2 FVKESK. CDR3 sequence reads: CASSHWGEDEKLFF. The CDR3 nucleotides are TGTGCCAGCAGCCATTGGGGGGAAGATGAAAAACTGTTTTTT.